This T cell receptor beta chain was found in a study of blood T cell repertoires in COVID-19. This table comes from immunoSEQ multiplex PCR, and its TCRdb copy is limited to in-frame clones, with some not included. This table holds more than 110,000 clones, 70% to 85% found once. This clone has just one count. This TCR derives from a man aged 60 to 69 with acute or convalescent COVID-19. Sequenced sample: peripheral blood.

CDR3 coding DNA: TGTGCCAGCAGCCCCGGACAGGGGTTGGATACGCAGTATTTT. Translating gives CASSPGQGLDTQYF. V usage is TRBV7-2 and J usage is TRBJ2-3; 9 positions agree with TRBD1. The CDR3 extends over 14 amino acids. The junction had 6 bases not matched to a gene; V was cut back by 5 bases and J by 6 bases. Germline lookup yields CDR1 SGHTA and CDR2 FQGNSA.